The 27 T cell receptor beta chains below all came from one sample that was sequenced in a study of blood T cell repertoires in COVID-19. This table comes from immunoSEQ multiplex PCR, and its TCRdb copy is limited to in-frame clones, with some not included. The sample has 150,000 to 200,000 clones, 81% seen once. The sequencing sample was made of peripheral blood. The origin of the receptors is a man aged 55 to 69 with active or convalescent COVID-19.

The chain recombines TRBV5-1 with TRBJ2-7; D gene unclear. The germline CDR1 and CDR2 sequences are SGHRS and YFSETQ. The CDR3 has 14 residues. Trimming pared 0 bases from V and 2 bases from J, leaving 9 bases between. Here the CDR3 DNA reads TGCGCCAGCAGCTTGGATACAGCCACCTACGAGCAGTACTTC. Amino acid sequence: CASSLDTATYEQYF.

As DNA, the CDR3 is TGTGCCAGCAGTTTAGGGGCGGGGTACACAGATACGCAGTATTTT. Encoded protein: CASSLGAGYTDTQYF. V and J are TRBV28 and TRBJ2-3, with a possible D match to TRBD2 (6 bases). The germline CDR1 and CDR2 sequences are MDHEN and SYDVKM. Trimming pared 2 bases from V and 2 bases from J, leaving 11 bases between. CDR3 length equals 15 residues.

This CDR3 is CASLSGPANYGYTF. The CDR3 nucleotides are TGTGCCAGCCTGTCAGGGCCCGCTAACTATGGCTACACCTTC. V gene TRBV28 combines with J gene TRBJ1-2, with D perhaps TRBD1 (5 bases). V gave up 8 bases and J gave up 0 bases, with 13 bases separating them. This CDR3 has 14 amino acids. The germline V gene has CDR1 MDHEN and CDR2 SYDVKM.

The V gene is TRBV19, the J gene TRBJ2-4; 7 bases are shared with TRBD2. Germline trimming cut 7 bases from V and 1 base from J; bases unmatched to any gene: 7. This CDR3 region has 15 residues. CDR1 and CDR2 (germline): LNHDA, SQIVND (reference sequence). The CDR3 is CASTDLGGAKNIQYF. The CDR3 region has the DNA TGTGCCAGTACCGACCTCGGGGGGGCCAAAAACATTCAGTACTTC.

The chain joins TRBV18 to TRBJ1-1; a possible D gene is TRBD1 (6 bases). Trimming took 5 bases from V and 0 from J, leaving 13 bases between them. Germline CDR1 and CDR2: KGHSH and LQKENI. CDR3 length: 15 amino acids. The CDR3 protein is CASSAGQILNTEAFF. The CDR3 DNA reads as TGTGCCAGCTCAGCAGGACAGATACTGAACACTGAAGCTTTCTTT.

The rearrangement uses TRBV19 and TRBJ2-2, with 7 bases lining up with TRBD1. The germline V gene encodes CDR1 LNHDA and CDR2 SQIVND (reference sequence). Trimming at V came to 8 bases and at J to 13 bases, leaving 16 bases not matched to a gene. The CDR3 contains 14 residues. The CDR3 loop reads CASEKGQAFTGLFF. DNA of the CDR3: TGTGCCAGTGAAAAAGGACAGGCCTTTACGGGGCTGTTTTTT.

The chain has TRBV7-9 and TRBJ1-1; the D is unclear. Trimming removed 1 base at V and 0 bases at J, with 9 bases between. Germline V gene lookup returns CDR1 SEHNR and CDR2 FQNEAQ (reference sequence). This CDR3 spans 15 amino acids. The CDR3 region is CASSLGHNMNTEAFF. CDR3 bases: TGTGCCAGCAGCTTAGGACACAACATGAACACTGAAGCTTTCTTT.

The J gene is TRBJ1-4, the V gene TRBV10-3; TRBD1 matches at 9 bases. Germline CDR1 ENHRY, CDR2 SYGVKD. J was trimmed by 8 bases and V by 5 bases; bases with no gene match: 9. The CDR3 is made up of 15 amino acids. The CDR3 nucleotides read TGTGCCATCAGTTCACCGGGACAGGGCCGAGAAAAACTGTTTTTT. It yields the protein CAISSPGQGREKLFF.

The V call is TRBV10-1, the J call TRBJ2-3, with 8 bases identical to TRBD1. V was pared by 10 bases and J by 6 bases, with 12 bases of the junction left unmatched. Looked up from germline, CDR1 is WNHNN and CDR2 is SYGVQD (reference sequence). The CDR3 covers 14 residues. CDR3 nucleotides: TGCGCCACCACCGACAGGGGAGTAGGGGATACGCAGTATTTT. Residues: CATTDRGVGDTQYF.

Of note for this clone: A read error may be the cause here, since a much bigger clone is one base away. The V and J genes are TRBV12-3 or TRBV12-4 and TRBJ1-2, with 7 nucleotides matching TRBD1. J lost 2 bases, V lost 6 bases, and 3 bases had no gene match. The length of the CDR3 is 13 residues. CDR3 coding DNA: TGTGCCAGCAGCCCGGGACAGAACTATGGCTACACCTTC. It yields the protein CASSPGQNYGYTF.

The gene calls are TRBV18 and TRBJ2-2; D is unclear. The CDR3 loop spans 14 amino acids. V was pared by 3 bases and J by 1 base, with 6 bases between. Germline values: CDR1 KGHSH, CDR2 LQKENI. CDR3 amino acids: CASSPPGNTGELFF. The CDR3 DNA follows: TGTGCCAGCTCACCCCCAGGGAACACCGGGGAGCTGTTTTTT.

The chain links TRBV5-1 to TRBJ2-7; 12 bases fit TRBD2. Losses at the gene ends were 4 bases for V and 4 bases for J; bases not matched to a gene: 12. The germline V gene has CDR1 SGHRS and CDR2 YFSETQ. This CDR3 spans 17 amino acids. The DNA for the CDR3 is TGCGCCAGCAGCCCCCGGACTAGCGGGACGGCTAGTTACGAGCAGTACTTC. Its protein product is CASSPRTSGTASYEQYF.

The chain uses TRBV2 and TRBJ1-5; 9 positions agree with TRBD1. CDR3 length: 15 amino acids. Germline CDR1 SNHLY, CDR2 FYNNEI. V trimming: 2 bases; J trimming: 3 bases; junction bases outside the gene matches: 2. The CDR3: CASSEWDRVNQPQHF. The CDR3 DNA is TGTGCCAGCAGTGAATGGGACAGGGTCAATCAGCCCCAGCATTTT.

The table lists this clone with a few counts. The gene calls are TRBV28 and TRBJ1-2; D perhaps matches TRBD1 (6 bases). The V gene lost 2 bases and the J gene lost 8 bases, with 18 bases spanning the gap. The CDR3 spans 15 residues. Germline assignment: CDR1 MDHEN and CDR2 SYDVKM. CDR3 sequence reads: CASSLPSGARGGYTF. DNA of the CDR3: TGTGCCAGCAGTTTACCATCAGGGGCCAGGGGAGGCTACACCTTC.

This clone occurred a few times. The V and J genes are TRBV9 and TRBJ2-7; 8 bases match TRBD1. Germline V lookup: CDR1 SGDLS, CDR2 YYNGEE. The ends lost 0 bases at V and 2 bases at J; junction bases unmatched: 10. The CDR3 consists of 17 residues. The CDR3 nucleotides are TGTGCCAGCAGCGTAGCTTCCGGACAGGGTCCCCCCTACGAGCAGTACTTC. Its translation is CASSVASGQGPPYEQYF.

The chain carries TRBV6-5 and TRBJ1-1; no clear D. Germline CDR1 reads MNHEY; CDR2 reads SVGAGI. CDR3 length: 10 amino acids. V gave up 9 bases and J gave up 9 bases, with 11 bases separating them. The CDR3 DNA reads TGTGCCAGTACAGAGGGAAAAGCTTTCTTT. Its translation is CASTEGKAFF.

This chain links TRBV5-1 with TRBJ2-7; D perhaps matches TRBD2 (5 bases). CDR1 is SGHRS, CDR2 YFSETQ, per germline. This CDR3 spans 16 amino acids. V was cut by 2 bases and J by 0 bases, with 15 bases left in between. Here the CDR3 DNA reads TGCGCCAGCAGCTTCATGGGTAGCGCTTCCTCCTACGAGCAGTACTTC. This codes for CASSFMGSASSYEQYF.

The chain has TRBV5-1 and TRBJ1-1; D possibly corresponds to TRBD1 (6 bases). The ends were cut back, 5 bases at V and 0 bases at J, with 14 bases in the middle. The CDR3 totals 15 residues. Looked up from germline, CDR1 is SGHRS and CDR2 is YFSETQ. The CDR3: CASSQGPGMNTEAFF. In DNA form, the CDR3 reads TGCGCCAGCAGTCAGGGGCCCGGGATGAACACTGAAGCTTTCTTT.

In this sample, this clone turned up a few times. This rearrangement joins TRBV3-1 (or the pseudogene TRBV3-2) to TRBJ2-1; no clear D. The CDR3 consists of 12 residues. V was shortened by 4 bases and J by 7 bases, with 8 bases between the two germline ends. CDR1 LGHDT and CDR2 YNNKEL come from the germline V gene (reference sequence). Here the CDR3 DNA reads TGTGCCAGCAGCCGATACTTAAATGAGCAGTTCTTC. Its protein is CASSRYLNEQFF.

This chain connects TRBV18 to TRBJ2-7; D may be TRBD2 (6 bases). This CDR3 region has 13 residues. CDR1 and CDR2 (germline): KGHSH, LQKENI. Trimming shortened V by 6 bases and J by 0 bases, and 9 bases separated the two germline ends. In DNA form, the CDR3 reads TGTGCCAGCTCGCCCGGGAGCTCCTACGAGCAGTACTTC. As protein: CASSPGSSYEQYF. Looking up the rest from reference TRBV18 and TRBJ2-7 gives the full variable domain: NAGVMQNPRHLVRRRGQEARLRCSPMKGHSHVYWYRQLPEEGLKFMVYLQKENIIDESGMPKERFSAEFPKEGPSILRIQQVVRGDSAAYFCASSPGSSYEQYFGPGTRLTVT.

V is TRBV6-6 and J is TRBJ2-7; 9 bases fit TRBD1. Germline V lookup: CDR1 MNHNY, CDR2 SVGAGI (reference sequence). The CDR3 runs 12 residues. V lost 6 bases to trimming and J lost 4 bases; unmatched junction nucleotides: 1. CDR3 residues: CASRGQGYEQYF. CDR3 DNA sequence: TGTGCCAGCAGAGGACAGGGGTACGAGCAGTACTTC.

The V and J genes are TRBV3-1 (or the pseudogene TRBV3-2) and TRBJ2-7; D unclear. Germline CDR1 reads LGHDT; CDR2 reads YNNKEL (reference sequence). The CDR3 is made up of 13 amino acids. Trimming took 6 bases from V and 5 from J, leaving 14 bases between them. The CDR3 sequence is CASRSTLQDEQYF. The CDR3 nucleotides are TGTGCCAGCAGGAGCACTTTGCAGGACGAGCAGTACTTC.

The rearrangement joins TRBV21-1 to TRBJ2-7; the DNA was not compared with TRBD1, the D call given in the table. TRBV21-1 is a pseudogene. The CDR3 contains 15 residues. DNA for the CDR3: TGTGCCAGCAGCAGCCGCGGACAGGCTCGCTACGAGCAGTACTTC. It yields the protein CASSSRGQARYEQYF.

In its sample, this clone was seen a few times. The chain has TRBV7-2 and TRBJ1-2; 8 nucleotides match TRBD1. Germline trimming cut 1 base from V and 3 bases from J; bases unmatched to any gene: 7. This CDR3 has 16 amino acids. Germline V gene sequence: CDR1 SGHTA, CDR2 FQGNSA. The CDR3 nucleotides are TGTGCCAGCAGCTTAGTTTTCAGGGGGCGCGACTATGGCTACACCTTC. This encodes CASSLVFRGRDYGYTF.

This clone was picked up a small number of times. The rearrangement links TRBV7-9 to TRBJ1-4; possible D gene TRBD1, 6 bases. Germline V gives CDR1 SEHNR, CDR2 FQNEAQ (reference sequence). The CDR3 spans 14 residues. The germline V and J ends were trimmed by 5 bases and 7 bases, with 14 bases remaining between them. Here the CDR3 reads CASSDNRESEKLFF. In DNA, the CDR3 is TGTGCCAGCAGCGATAACAGGGAGTCTGAAAAACTGTTTTTT.

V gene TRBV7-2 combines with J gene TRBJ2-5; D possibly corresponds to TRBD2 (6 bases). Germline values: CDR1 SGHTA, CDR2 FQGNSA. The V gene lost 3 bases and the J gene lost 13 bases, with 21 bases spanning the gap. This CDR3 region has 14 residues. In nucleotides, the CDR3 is TGTGCCAGCAGCTTCCGACTAGACCCGTGGGTTGGGTACTTC. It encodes CASSFRLDPWVGYF.

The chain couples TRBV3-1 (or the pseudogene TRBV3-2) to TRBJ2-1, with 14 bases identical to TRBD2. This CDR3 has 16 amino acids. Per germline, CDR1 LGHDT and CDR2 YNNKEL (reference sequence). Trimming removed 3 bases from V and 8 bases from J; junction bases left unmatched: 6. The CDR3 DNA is TGTGCCAGCAGCCAGATGGGGACTAGCGGGAGCTATGAGCAGTTCTTC. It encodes CASSQMGTSGSYEQFF.